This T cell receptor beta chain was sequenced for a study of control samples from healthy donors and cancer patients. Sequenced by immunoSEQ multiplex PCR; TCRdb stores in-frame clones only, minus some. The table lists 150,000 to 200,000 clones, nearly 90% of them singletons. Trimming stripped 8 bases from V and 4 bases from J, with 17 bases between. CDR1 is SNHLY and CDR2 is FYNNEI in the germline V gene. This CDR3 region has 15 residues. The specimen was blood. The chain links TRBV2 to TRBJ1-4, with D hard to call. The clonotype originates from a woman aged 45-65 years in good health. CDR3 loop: CASLLRPGINEKLFF. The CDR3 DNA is TGTGCCAGCCTGTTAAGGCCAGGAATTAATGAAAAACTGTTTTTT. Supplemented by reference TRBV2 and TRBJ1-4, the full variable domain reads EPEVTQTPSHQVTQMGQEVILRCVPISNHLYFYWYRQILGQKVEFLVSFYNNEISEKSEIFDDQFSVERPDGSNFTLKIRSTKLEDSAMYFCASLLRPGINEKLFFGSGTQLSVL.